The 9 T cell receptor beta chains given below trace back to one sample, sequenced in a study of cytomegalovirus exposure and HLA in healthy donors. Amplification used 60 Vbeta primers and 13 Jbeta primers. The table came from immunoSEQ multiplex PCR; TCRdb's copy has only in-frame clones and leaves some out. This sample carries about 130,000 clones, approximately 85% of them seen once, and the ten largest clones take roughly 1.8%. The sequenced sample consisted of PBMCs. The source of these receptors is a boy between 10 and 17 years old in good health and CMV-seronegative.

This chain connects TRBV9 to TRBJ2-3; 9 nucleotides line up with TRBD2. From germline, CDR1 is SGDLS and CDR2 YYNGEE. CDR3 length: 17 residues. V gave up 0 bases and J gave up 0 bases; unmatched junction bases: 5. The CDR3, as DNA: TGTGCCAGCAGCGTAGTTAGCGGGGGACTTAGCACAGATACGCAGTATTTT. It is translated as CASSVVSGGLSTDTQYF.

V gene TRBV9 combines with J gene TRBJ1-4; D possibly corresponds to TRBD1 (5 bases). The germline V gene encodes CDR1 SGDLS and CDR2 YYNGEE. Deletions cut 4 bases from V and 10 bases from J, with 20 bases between. This CDR3 spans 15 amino acids. CDR3 DNA sequence: TGTGCCAGCAGCCCCTCGACAACAGGTCAGGGAAAACTGTTTTTT. Encoded protein: CASSPSTTGQGKLFF.

The chain recombines TRBV6-1 with TRBJ1-4; 9 bases align to TRBD1. V shed 6 bases, J shed 4 bases, and the junction held 6 bases outside the gene matches. This CDR3 has 15 amino acids. Germline V gene data show CDR1 as MNHNS and CDR2 as SASEGT. The CDR3 is CASSRGQGLNEKLFF. Written as DNA, the CDR3 is TGTGCCAGCAGCCGGGGACAGGGCCTTAATGAAAAACTGTTTTTT.

The V call is TRBV4-1, the J call TRBJ1-2; D is unresolved. Trimming left V 1 base short and J 4 bases short, with 10 bases between. Germline V gene data show CDR1 as MGHRA and CDR2 as YSYEKL. The CDR3 extends over 14 amino acids. CDR3 protein: CASSQVIEGYGYTF. The DNA for the CDR3 is TGCGCCAGCAGCCAAGTGATCGAGGGCTATGGCTACACCTTC.

V usage is TRBV6-5 and J usage is TRBJ1-2, with TRBD1 matching 8 bases. Trimming took 10 bases from V and 4 from J; bases not matched to a gene: 8. The CDR3 has 13 residues. Germline loops: CDR1 MNHEY, CDR2 SVGAGI. The CDR3 coding sequence is TGTGCCACCGGACAGGGTTCGATCTATGGCTACACCTTC. Residues: CATGQGSIYGYTF.

This clone showed up just a few times. V is TRBV4-1 and J is TRBJ1-4, with 7 bases that match TRBD1. J gave up 8 bases and V 1 base, and 4 bases lay outside the gene matches. This CDR3 contains 14 residues. Germline V gene data show CDR1 as MGHRA and CDR2 as YSYEKL. CDR3 coding DNA: TGCGCCAGCAGCCAAGGACAGGGACGGGAAAAACTGTTTTTT. Translated: CASSQGQGREKLFF.

The gene calls are TRBV18 and TRBJ1-4; 9 nucleotides match TRBD1. The J segment lost 12 bases and the V segment lost 3 bases, leaving 2 bases of the junction unmatched. The germline CDR1 and CDR2 sequences are KGHSH and LQKENI. The length of the CDR3 is 12 residues. The CDR3 here is CASSPDRGELFF. The CDR3 DNA follows: TGTGCCAGCTCACCCGACAGGGGGGAACTGTTTTTT.

This rearrangement joins TRBV5-1 to TRBJ2-1, with TRBD2 identical over 7 bases. The CDR3 totals 13 residues. V lost 0 bases, J lost 9 bases, and 3 bases stayed unmatched. The V gene's germline CDR1 is SGHRS and CDR2 YFSETQ. CDR3 sequence reads: CASSLAGGIEQFF. The CDR3 coding sequence is TGCGCCAGCAGCTTGGCCGGGGGGATTGAGCAGTTCTTC.

This chain connects TRBV20-1 to TRBJ2-3, with D uncertain. The CDR3 loop spans 11 amino acids. Germline CDR1 reads DFQATT; CDR2 reads SNEGSKA (reference sequence). Trimming removed 3 bases from V and 8 bases from J, with 9 bases in between. The CDR3 sequence is CSASPGPTQYF. CDR3 DNA sequence: TGCAGTGCTAGCCCGGGTCCTACGCAGTATTTT.